This TCR beta chain came from a study of tumor-infiltrating lymphocytes in primary liver carcinoma. Points from the study as a whole: A small share of top clones, only about 7-25%, was found in all five tumor regions.

Germline V gives CDR1 MNHNY, CDR2 SVGAGI (reference sequence). CDR3 length equals 13 residues. Unsorted bulk tissue, roughly 19-34 mg of it, served as the source for co-extraction of RNA and DNA. These patients lived with chronic HBV infection and had never been treated. Per tumor, sampling covered five separate regions. All tumor specimens exceeded 80% viable tumor cells. A constant-region primer primed TCR beta cDNA synthesis from 450 to 550 ng of total RNA. Amplification in three nested multiplex PCR rounds with slightly modified ARM-PCR gave rise to TCR beta libraries. Investigators reported that the first two PCR rounds, at 10 cycles each, used TRBV1-TRBV30 forward primers with a C-beta reverse primer. TCRdb recomputed calls from the multiplex PCR reads with MiXCR, one row per CDR3 protein. The repertoire holds roughly 120,000 distinct CDR3 sequences, with 64% as singletons. With respect to this clonotype: The target antigen is unknown. An end of the junction does not agree with germline; a read error may underlie this.

V gene TRBV6-6 combines with J gene TRBJ1-5; D unresolved. The TCR originated in a woman aged 55-75 years with primary liver carcinoma and hepatitis B virus infection. The source material was liver tumor tissue from sampling region 3. Subset noted: tumor region T3, left-lateral pole. CDR3 sequence (DNA): TGCGTCAGCAGTCAAGACCCCCTTTCGCCCCAGCATTTT. It yields the protein CVSSQDPLSPQHF.